This T cell receptor (beta chain) was sequenced for a study of cytomegalovirus exposure and HLA in healthy donors. Primers: 60 Vbeta forward and 13 Jbeta reverse. The repertoire was sequenced with immunoSEQ multiplex PCR; TCRdb's copy has only in-frame clones and lacks some. The data include tens of thousands of clones; the top ten clones carry approximately 5.1%. Notes on the study in general: Fewer N-insertions than the approximately 610-donor mean were reportedly shown by an Asian-associated ancestry cluster in a later analysis.

Note on this clone: Its antigen is not identified.

The V gene lost 0 bases and the J gene lost 7 bases, with 6 bases spanning the gap. The CDR3 loop spans 11 amino acids. Germline V lookup: CDR1 GTSNPN, CDR2 SVGIG (reference sequence). The sample comprised PBMCs. This clonotype originated in a man aged 25-40 years in good health and CMV-seropositive. This sequence joins TRBV30 and TRBJ1-2, with D unclear. The CDR3 region has the DNA TGTGCCTGGAGTGTACGGGGTGGCTACACCTTC. Translation: CAWSVRGGYTF.